This T cell receptor (beta chain) was captured in a study of cytomegalovirus exposure and HLA in healthy donors. Researchers ran the PCR with 60 Vbeta and 13 Jbeta primers. Clones were sequenced by immunoSEQ multiplex PCR, and TCRdb holds only the in-frame ones, with some missing. The repertoire holds more than 150,000 clones, with around 82% as singletons. This CDR3 is 15 amino acids long. Trimming took 3 bases from V and 4 from J; bases not matched to a gene: 7. In germline, CDR1 is SGHRS, CDR2 YFSETQ. Sequences were obtained from PBMCs. The chain joins TRBV5-1 to TRBJ2-7; TRBD2 matches 10 bases. The receptor was isolated from a boy under 10 years old in good health and CMV-seronegative. The DNA of the CDR3 is TGCGCCAGCAGCTCCCCTAGCGGGAGAACATACGAGCAGTACTTC. It specifies CASSSPSGRTYEQYF.